The 10 T cell receptor beta chains presented below share a single source sample, sequenced in a study of blood T cells in healthy people across ages (dated by TCRdb to the mid-2010s). Libraries were constructed by 5' RACE. TCRdb shows the sequencer as Illumina HiSeq 2500. The second PCR ran for roughly 7 to 12 cycles and used a J-beta primer mix along with a sample-barcoded 5' primer. Clones were called with MiXCR by TCRdb after fastp trimmed the public reads at Q25, and only in-frame beta chains were retained. Rows are combined by CDR3 protein, so each entry shows the most common genes and DNA. The sample records fewer than 800,000 distinct CDR3 sequences, under 25% of which are singletons. The ten top clones hold 3% to 4% of the sample. The sequenced sample was blood. The receptors were sampled from a man between 65 and 85 years old in good health.

The chain has TRBV20-1 and TRBJ2-5; 8 nucleotides line up with TRBD2. Per the germline V gene, CDR1 is DFQATT and CDR2 is SNEGSKA (reference sequence). The CDR3 has 15 residues. Trimming at V came to 6 bases and at J to 4 bases, leaving 13 bases not matched to a gene. CDR3 sequence reads: CSALVSGSGRETQYF. The CDR3, as DNA: TGCAGTGCCCTGGTCAGCGGGAGTGGGCGAGAGACCCAGTACTTC.

Regarding this clonotype: The final CDR3 position lacks the conserved phenylalanine or tryptophan, pointing to a likely read error. CDR3 in amino acids: CASGASTDTQYS. CDR3 nucleotides: TGTGCCAGTGGAGCTAGCACAGATACGCAGTATTCT. V usage is TRBV28 and J usage is TRBJ2-3; no clear D. CDR1 is MDHEN, CDR2 SYDVKM, per germline. The CDR3 extends over 12 amino acids. V was cut by 9 bases and J by 0 bases, with 7 bases left in between.

This clonotype was seen only a few times. The V call is TRBV15, the J call TRBJ2-1, with D tentatively TRBD1 or TRBD2 (5 bases each). This CDR3 is 12 amino acids long. Trimming stripped 8 bases from V and 3 bases from J, with 8 bases between. The germline CDR1 and CDR2 sequences are LNHNV and YYDKDF (reference sequence). The CDR3 bases are TGTGCCACCGGGGACCGCTACAATGAGCAGTTCTTC. Protein sequence: CATGDRYNEQFF.

The chain joins TRBV7-3 to TRBJ2-5; 7 positions match TRBD1. The assigned J gene may be wrong: the sequence end matches TRBJ2-7 better. The CDR3 has 15 amino acids. Germline V gives CDR1 SGHTA, CDR2 FQGTGA. The CDR3 reads CASSQDGQVPYEQYF. For the CDR3, the DNA is TGTGCCAGCAGCCAGGATGGACAGGTTCCCTACGAGCAGTACTTC.

The V and J genes are TRBV15 and TRBJ2-3; tentatively, D is TRBD1 (5 bases). Germline CDR1 LNHNV, CDR2 YYDKDF (reference sequence). This CDR3 comprises 13 residues. V was clipped by 3 bases and J by 2 bases, with 6 bases between them. The CDR3 bases are TGTGCCACCAGCAGGGACACCACAGATACGCAGTATTTT. Translation: CATSRDTTDTQYF.

This clonotype was found a few times. The chain couples TRBV20-1 to TRBJ2-5; D gene uncertain. The DNA matches TRBJ2-7 better at its end, which makes the J call doubtful. The CDR3 consists of 13 residues. Germline-derived CDR1 and CDR2 are DFQATT and SNEGSKA (reference sequence). CDR3 amino acids: CSARGAESYEQYF. CDR3 DNA sequence: TGCAGTGCTAGAGGCGCGGAGAGCTACGAGCAGTACTTC.

The rearrangement uses TRBV12-3 or TRBV12-4 and TRBJ2-5, with D possibly matching TRBD2 (5 bases). Judging by the DNA end, TRBJ2-1 fits better; the J call may be wrong. The CDR3 spans 15 residues. CDR3 sequence reads: CASSLATSGNNEQFF. The CDR3 nucleotides are TGTGCCAGCAGTTTAGCGACCAGCGGAAACAATGAGCAGTTCTTC.

The rearrangement joins TRBV5-5 to TRBJ2-7; TRBD1 aligns across 8 bases. CDR1 is SGHKS and CDR2 is YYEKEE in the germline V gene (reference sequence). V dropped 5 bases and J dropped 3; count of bases not matched to a gene: 13. The CDR3 totals 16 residues. CDR3 DNA sequence: TGTGCCAGCAGTCAGGTAGGGACAGGAAATAACTACGAGCAGTACTTC. It is translated as CASSQVGTGNNYEQYF.

The chain employs TRBV13 and TRBJ1-3, with D tentatively TRBD1 (5 bases). Trimming removed 3 bases at V and 6 bases at J, with 12 bases between. CDR3 size: 14 residues. Germline loops: CDR1 PRHDT, CDR2 FYEKMQ (reference sequence). CDR3: CASSFRGVENTIYF. As DNA, the CDR3 is TGTGCCAGCAGCTTTAGGGGAGTGGAAAACACCATATATTTT.

This chain uses TRBV4-3 with TRBJ1-2; D unclear. V lost 5 bases and J 2 bases, leaving 9 bases between the germline ends. The CDR3 has 13 amino acids. CDR1 is LGHNA and CDR2 is YSLEER in the germline V gene. DNA for the CDR3: TGCGCCAGCAGCTCTTTCGTGAACTATGGCTACACCTTC. Protein sequence: CASSSFVNYGYTF.